These 29 T cell receptor beta chains came from one sample sequenced in a study of cytomegalovirus exposure and HLA in healthy donors. This PCR relied on a set of 60 Vbeta primers and 13 Jbeta primers. This table comes from immunoSEQ multiplex PCR, and its TCRdb copy is limited to in-frame clones, with some not included. The sample shows 100,000 to 150,000 clones, roughly four fifths of them seen only once. Material: PBMCs. These receptors all stem from a boy younger than 18 in good health and CMV-seronegative.

The chain combines TRBV2 with TRBJ2-1; 13 bases are shared with TRBD2. Looked up from germline, CDR1 is SNHLY and CDR2 is FYNNEI. V lost 4 bases and J lost 7; bases outside the gene matches: 4. This CDR3 region has 15 residues. The CDR3 DNA reads TGTGCCAGCAGTGTACGACTAGCGGGGGGAAATGAGCAGTTCTTC. It is translated as CASSVRLAGGNEQFF. Based on the CDR3 plus reference TRBV2 and TRBJ2-1, the full variable domain is EPEVTQTPSHQVTQMGQEVILRCVPISNHLYFYWYRQILGQKVEFLVSFYNNEISEKSEIFDDQFSVERPDGSNFTLKIRSTKLEDSAMYFCASSVRLAGGNEQFFGPGTRLTVL.

On this clone: The CDR3 does not end in the conserved phenylalanine or tryptophan, so this is likely a read error. It is unclear where the CDR3 begins or ends on the DNA, so no DNA is shown, and the CDR3 is as TCRdb lists it. The chain recombines TRBV27 with TRBJ1-1. 9 amino acids form the CDR3, both terminal residues included. CDR1 and CDR2 from the germline V gene are MNHEY and SMNVEV (reference sequence). The CDR3 region is CASRPRSRG.

The J gene is TRBJ1-1, the V gene TRBV27, with 8 bases lining up with TRBD1. This CDR3 has 15 amino acids. Germline CDR1 is MNHEY and CDR2 is SMNVEV (reference sequence). The junction had 6 bases not matched to a gene; V was cut back by 3 bases and J by 3 bases. The CDR3 here is CASSLGGTGDTEAFF. CDR3 coding DNA: TGTGCCAGCAGTTTGGGAGGGACAGGAGACACTGAAGCTTTCTTT.

V gene TRBV5-4 combines with J gene TRBJ2-2, with 12 bases that match TRBD2. CDR3 size: 16 residues. V lost 3 bases to trimming and J lost 5 bases; unmatched junction nucleotides: 5. Germline-derived CDR1 and CDR2 are SGHNT and YYREEE (reference sequence). The CDR3 loop is CASSYLAGGWTGELFF. The CDR3 coding sequence is TGTGCCAGCAGCTACCTAGCGGGAGGGTGGACCGGGGAGCTGTTTTTT.

The chain employs TRBV6-6 and TRBJ1-2; a possible D gene is TRBD1 (5 bases). The length of the CDR3 is 16 residues. Germline V lookup: CDR1 MNHNY, CDR2 SVGAGI (reference sequence). With 2 bases removed from V and 5 bases from J, the gap between germline ends came to 18 bases. The CDR3 region is CASSYGSGGGGYGYTF. CDR3 in DNA: TGTGCCAGCAGTTACGGGTCGGGCGGCGGGGGGTATGGCTACACCTTC.

This clone was detected only once. The chain links TRBV11-2 to TRBJ2-1, with 14 bases that match TRBD2. J lost 7 bases, V lost 4 bases, and 9 bases had no gene match. The CDR3 is 17 amino acids. The V gene's germline CDR1 is SGHAT and CDR2 FQNNGV. CDR3 DNA: TGTGCCAGCAGCTCGTTGACTAGCGGGAGGGGAGGAAATGAGCAGTTCTTC. This gives the protein CASSSLTSGRGGNEQFF.

The chain links TRBV6-1 to TRBJ2-7; 12 nucleotides match TRBD2. Germline CDR1 is MNHNS and CDR2 is SASEGT. This CDR3 has 16 amino acids. V shed 3 bases, J shed 4 bases, and the junction held 7 bases outside the gene matches. CDR3 DNA sequence: TGTGCCAGCAGTGATGAGGGACTAGCGGGCCTTTACGAGCAGTACTTC. It encodes CASSDEGLAGLYEQYF.

Here the CDR3 reads CAWSAPSGVNTEAFF. CDR3 DNA: TGTGCCTGGAGCGCACCCTCGGGAGTGAACACTGAAGCTTTCTTT. The V call is TRBV30, the J call TRBJ1-1; D is uncertain. V lost 3 bases and J 0 bases, leaving 14 bases between the germline ends. Per the germline V gene, CDR1 is GTSNPN and CDR2 is SVGIG (reference sequence). The CDR3 loop spans 15 amino acids.

This clone was detected a few times. The genes are TRBV6-1 and TRBJ2-1; D possibly corresponds to TRBD2 (6 bases). Trimming removed 11 bases from V and 6 bases from J, with 17 bases in between. The germline CDR1 and CDR2 sequences are MNHNS and SASEGT. This CDR3 region has 13 residues. The CDR3 protein is CAHWGETGNEQFF. The CDR3 nucleotides are TGTGCCCACTGGGGGGAGACCGGCAATGAGCAGTTCTTC.

CDR3 in amino acids: CSAGVYEQFF. In DNA form, the CDR3 reads TGCAGCGCCGGGGTATATGAGCAGTTCTTC. The chain combines TRBV29-1 with TRBJ2-1; tentative D call: TRBD2 (5 bases). V dropped 7 bases and J dropped 8 bases, with 9 bases sitting between them. Germline values: CDR1 SQVTM, CDR2 ANQGSEA. This CDR3 comprises 10 residues.

The chain uses TRBV6-1 and TRBJ1-4; D unresolved. Trimming took off 3 bases at V and 6 bases at J, with 5 bases between the two ends. Per the germline V gene, CDR1 is MNHNS and CDR2 is SASEGT. The CDR3 contains 12 residues. CDR3 residues: CASSERDEKLFF. For the CDR3, the DNA is TGTGCCAGCAGTGAGAGGGATGAAAAACTGTTTTTT.

This CDR3 reads CASSLRTVPEDSPLHF. The DNA of the CDR3 is TGTGCCAGCAGCCTCCGGACGGTGCCGGAGGATTCACCCCTCCACTTT. The genes are TRBV4-2 and TRBJ1-6; D is uncertain. The V and J ends lost 4 bases and 8 bases respectively, with 18 bases between them. Germline V gives CDR1 LGHNA, CDR2 YNFKEQ. The CDR3 has 16 residues.

This sequence joins TRBV5-8 and TRBJ2-5; 13 nucleotides match TRBD2. Germline loops: CDR1 SGHTS, CDR2 YDEGEE. CDR3 length equals 15 residues. The trim removed 0 bases at V and 6 bases at J, leaving 2 bases unmatched. The CDR3 reads CASSLGLAGGKTQYF. CDR3 in DNA: TGTGCCAGCAGCTTGGGACTAGCGGGAGGCAAGACCCAGTACTTC.

This clone has a handful of counts. CDR3 DNA: TGCGCCAGCAGCTTCCCGCAGGGGGAGCAGTTCTTC. It translates to CASSFPQGEQFF. This chain joins TRBV5-1 and TRBJ2-1, with D possibly being TRBD1 (6 bases). Per the germline V gene, CDR1 is SGHRS and CDR2 is YFSETQ. This CDR3 has 12 residues. V lost 2 bases to trimming and J lost 10 bases, with 10 bases between them.

This chain links TRBV19 with TRBJ2-2; the match to TRBD2 covers 8 bases. J lost 7 bases, V lost 3 bases, and 10 bases had no gene match. Germline CDR1 and CDR2: LNHDA and SQIVND (reference sequence). The CDR3 extends over 16 amino acids. The CDR3 protein is CASSIVLAGGIGELFF. The CDR3 coding sequence is TGTGCCAGTAGTATCGTACTGGCGGGAGGTATCGGGGAGCTGTTTTTT.

The V call is TRBV5-4, the J call TRBJ2-5; no definite D call. In germline, CDR1 is SGHNT, CDR2 YYREEE (reference sequence). The V end lost 0 bases, the J end lost 3 bases, and 9 bases lay between the germline ends. This CDR3 comprises 14 residues. For the CDR3, the DNA is TGTGCCAGCAGCTTGGCCAGTTCGAAAGAGACCCAGTACTTC. It is translated as CASSLASSKETQYF.

This clone was seen only once. The gene calls are TRBV19 and TRBJ2-7; 8 positions match TRBD2. CDR3 length: 15 residues. Trimming at V came to 4 bases and at J to 0 bases, leaving 5 bases not matched to a gene. Germline CDR1 and CDR2: LNHDA and SQIVND (reference sequence). CDR3 DNA: TGTGCCAGTAGTAGGGTTAGCGGGGCCTCCTACGAGCAGTACTTC. Its protein product is CASSRVSGASYEQYF.

Regarding this clone: An end of the junction differs from the germline gene, which may be a read error. This CDR3 reads CARSVEMGGITDTQYF. The CDR3, as DNA: TGTGCCCGGAGTGTAGAGATGGGAGGGATCACAGATACGCAGTATTTT. The chain combines TRBV30 with TRBJ2-3; 7 bases fit TRBD2. Per the germline V gene, CDR1 is GTSNPN and CDR2 is SVGIG (reference sequence). CDR3 length: 16 residues.

V is TRBV27 and J is TRBJ1-1; a possible D gene is TRBD1 (6 bases). CDR3 length: 14 amino acids. V dropped 7 bases and J dropped 0 bases, with 12 bases sitting between them. Germline-derived CDR1 and CDR2 are MNHEY and SMNVEV (reference sequence). CDR3 nucleotides: TGTGCCAGCACCGGGGGGGCGATGAACACTGAAGCTTTCTTT. Its translation is CASTGGAMNTEAFF.

The V call is TRBV19, the J call TRBJ2-5, with D possibly being TRBD1 (5 bases). V was shortened by 3 bases and J by 0 bases, with 17 bases between the two germline ends. The CDR3 is made up of 17 amino acids. From germline, CDR1 is LNHDA and CDR2 SQIVND (reference sequence). CDR3 sequence: CASSIGWGESYQETQYF. CDR3 nucleotide sequence: TGTGCCAGTAGTATCGGTTGGGGCGAATCGTACCAAGAGACCCAGTACTTC. Based on the CDR3 plus reference TRBV19 and TRBJ2-5, the full variable domain is DGGITQSPKYLFRKEGQNVTLSCEQNLNHDAMYWYRQDPGQGLRLIYYSQIVNDFQKGDIAEGYSVSREKKESFPLTVTSAQKNPTAFYLCASSIGWGESYQETQYFGPGTRLLVL.

This clone occurred once. The chain employs TRBV5-1 and TRBJ1-5; 7 bases agree with TRBD1. CDR1 and CDR2 from the germline V gene are SGHRS and YFSETQ. V lost 4 bases to trimming and J lost 5 bases; unmatched junction nucleotides: 9. CDR3 length: 15 residues. Here the CDR3 reads CASSREGGPDQPQHF. The DNA for the CDR3 is TGCGCCAGCAGCCGTGAAGGGGGCCCTGATCAGCCCCAGCATTTT.

The chain couples TRBV30 to TRBJ2-1; TRBD2 aligns across 7 bases. Per germline, CDR1 GTSNPN and CDR2 SVGIG (reference sequence). V was pared by 5 bases and J by 9 bases, with 4 bases of the junction left unmatched. The CDR3 is made up of 11 amino acids. CDR3 residues: CAWSTSREQFF. CDR3 nucleotide sequence: TGTGCCTGGTCGACTAGCCGTGAGCAGTTCTTC.

The rearrangement uses TRBV19 and TRBJ2-1; tentative D call: TRBD2 (6 bases). Trimming took 6 bases from V and 7 from J, leaving 16 bases between them. The CDR3 spans 14 residues. CDR1 and CDR2 from the germline V gene are LNHDA and SQIVND (reference sequence). This chain's CDR3 is CASRRDSLLNEQFF. The CDR3, as DNA: TGTGCCAGTAGGAGGGACTCGTTACTTAATGAGCAGTTCTTC.

This chain joins TRBV7-9 and TRBJ2-1, with TRBD2 matching 7 bases. This CDR3 spans 18 amino acids. The ends lost 5 bases at V and 5 bases at J; junction bases unmatched: 18. The V gene's germline CDR1 is SEHNR and CDR2 FQNEAQ (reference sequence). CDR3 protein: CASSPGGSGGRLNNEQFF. The DNA for the CDR3 is TGTGCCAGCAGCCCCGGGGGGAGCGGAGGGCGCCTGAACAATGAGCAGTTCTTC.

V and J are TRBV7-6 and TRBJ2-7, with D unresolved. The CDR3 length is 12 residues. Germline loops: CDR1 SGHVS, CDR2 FNYEAQ. With 1 base removed from V and 7 bases from J, the gap between germline ends came to 8 bases. CDR3 bases: TGTGCCAGCAGCTTAGACCCGGAGGAGCAGTACTTC. Amino acids: CASSLDPEEQYF. Variable domain in full (rest from reference TRBV7-6 and TRBJ2-7): GAGVSQSPRYKVTKRGQDVALRCDPISGHVSLYWYRQALGQGPEFLTYFNYEAQQDKSGLPNDRFSAERPEGSISTLTIQRTEQRDSAMYRCASSLDPEEQYFGPGTRLTVT.

This clone showed up just a few times. The DNA of the CDR3 is TGTGCCAGCAGCCCCCAGGACAGGACCGAAGCTTTCTTT. Its translation: CASSPQDRTEAFF. The chain carries TRBV11-1 and TRBJ1-1; 7 bases are a match to TRBD1. Germline loops: CDR1 SGHAT, CDR2 FQDESV (reference sequence). V trimming: 5 bases; J trimming: 8 bases; junction bases outside the gene matches: 8. This CDR3 has 13 amino acids. Based on the CDR3 plus reference TRBV11-1 and TRBJ1-1, the full variable domain is EAEVAQSPRYKITEKSQAVAFWCDPISGHATLYWYRQILGQGPELLVQFQDESVVDDSQLPKDRFSAERLKGVDSTLKIQPAELGDSAMYLCASSPQDRTEAFFGQGTRLTVV.

The chain combines TRBV5-5 with TRBJ2-7, with no clear D. Germline V lookup: CDR1 SGHKS, CDR2 YYEKEE (reference sequence). The V and J ends lost 4 bases and 0 bases respectively, with 5 bases between them. The CDR3 length is 12 residues. The CDR3 reads CASSTGSYEQYF. The DNA of the CDR3 is TGTGCCAGCAGCACGGGCTCCTACGAGCAGTACTTC. Combining the CDR3 with reference TRBV5-5 and TRBJ2-7 gives the whole variable domain DAGVTQSPTHLIKTRGQQVTLRCSPISGHKSVSWYQQVLGQGPQFIFQYYEKEERGRGNFPDRFSARQFPNYSSELNVNALLLGDSALYLCASSTGSYEQYFGPGTRLTVT.

This clone has more than one count but fewer than ten. The chain links TRBV7-9 to TRBJ1-6; 10 bases match TRBD1. The trim removed 6 bases at V and 7 bases at J, leaving 6 bases unmatched. The germline V gene encodes CDR1 SEHNR and CDR2 FQNEAQ (reference sequence). CDR3 length: 15 amino acids. CDR3 nucleotide sequence: TGTGCCAGCAGGCCTCCGGGACAGGGGAATTCACCCCTCCACTTT. This encodes CASRPPGQGNSPLHF.

V is TRBV19 and J is TRBJ1-5, with 10 bases matching TRBD1. The CDR3 loop spans 17 amino acids. V gave up 5 bases and J gave up 7 bases; unmatched junction bases: 14. Germline loops: CDR1 LNHDA, CDR2 SQIVND (reference sequence). The DNA of the CDR3 is TGTGCCAGTAGTCCCCGGGACAGGGGTTCGTCCGAGCAGCCCCAGCATTTT. Translation gives CASSPRDRGSSEQPQHF. The variable domain in full, completed from reference TRBV19 and TRBJ1-5, reads DGGITQSPKYLFRKEGQNVTLSCEQNLNHDAMYWYRQDPGQGLRLIYYSQIVNDFQKGDIAEGYSVSREKKESFPLTVTSAQKNPTAFYLCASSPRDRGSSEQPQHFGDGTRLSIL.